The rows below give T cell receptor beta chains drawn from one sample of a study of cytomegalovirus exposure and HLA in healthy donors. TCRdb keeps only in-frame clones here, not all; method: immunoSEQ multiplex PCR. This sample has roughly 200,000 clones, with around 75% found just once. What was sequenced was PBMCs. These receptors all come from a woman aged 25 to 39 in good health and CMV-seronegative. CDR3s include the opening cysteine and the closing phenylalanine or tryptophan. D genes are given only for firm matches. Clone sizes are given selectively: once, few, many, or a class where the clone is expanded.

D: -; V: TRBV2; J: TRBJ1-2; size: once; DNA: TGTGCCAGCAGCGGGGGGGACACGGAGTATTATGGCTACACCTTC; CDR3: CASSGGDTEYYGYTF
D: -; V: TRBV5-6; J: TRBJ1-2; size: once; DNA: TGTGCCAGCAGCTGGGAGATTGGGGGCCCCTCCTATGGCTACACCTTC; CDR3: CASSWEIGGPSYGYTF
D: -; V: TRBV4-3; J: TRBJ1-5; size: -; DNA: TGCGCCAGCAGCCAACGTCAGAATCAGCCCCAGCATTTT; CDR3: CASSQRQNQPQHF
D: TRBD1; V: TRBV10-3; J: TRBJ1-2; size: -; DNA: TGTGCCATCAGTGGACAGGGGGCGCTAGGATATGGCTACACCTTC; CDR3: CAISGQGALGYGYTF
D: TRBD1; V: TRBV19; J: TRBJ1-5; size: -; DNA: TGTGCCAGTAGACAGGGGGAATATCAGCCCCAGCATTTT; CDR3: CASRQGEYQPQHF
D: -; V: TRBV7-8; J: TRBJ2-3; size: -; DNA: TGTGCCAGCCCCCGGAGGGGTTCACAGGGGTTGTATTTT; CDR3: CASPRRGSQGLYF
D: -; V: TRBV2; J: TRBJ2-7; size: few; DNA: TGTGCCAGCAGAGTTTCTTTCCTGAGGGCCGAGCAGTACTTC; CDR3: CASRVSFLRAEQYF
D: -; V: TRBV25-1; J: TRBJ2-3; size: medium-sized; DNA: TGTGCCAGCAGTGACCCCACAGCTCTCTTAGGGGCAGATACGCAGTATTTT; CDR3: CASSDPTALLGADTQYF
D: TRBD2; V: TRBV7-3; J: TRBJ2-3; size: once; DNA: TGTGCCAGCAGCCCCCTAGCGGGGGGGGACACAGATACGCAGTATTTT; CDR3: CASSPLAGGDTDTQYF
D: TRBD2; V: TRBV27; J: TRBJ2-1; size: -; DNA: TGTGCCAGCAGTTTTGTAGCGGGAGGCTACAATGAGCAGTTCTTC; CDR3: CASSFVAGGYNEQFF
D: TRBD2; V: TRBV29-1; J: TRBJ2-1; size: -; DNA: TGCAGCGTTGGTGCGGGGGGCCTAGTCAATGAGCAGTTCTTC; CDR3: CSVGAGGLVNEQFF
D: -; V: TRBV6-5; J: TRBJ1-2; size: -; DNA: TGTGCCAGCAGTACCCCAGACTATGGCTACACCTTC; CDR3: CASSTPDYGYTF
D: -; V: TRBV27; J: TRBJ1-4; size: -; DNA: TGTGCCAGCAGTTGGTCAGGGGTTAATGAAAAACTGTTTTTT; CDR3: CASSWSGVNEKLFF
D: TRBD2; V: TRBV6-4; J: TRBJ2-3; size: few; DNA: TGTGCCAGCAGTGACGGGACTAGTTTCGCAACAGATACGCAGTATTTT; CDR3: CASSDGTSFATDTQYF
D: -; V: TRBV5-1; J: TRBJ2-7; size: -; DNA: TGCGCCAGCAGCTTGGAACTTACAGCCTACGAGCAGTACTTC; CDR3: CASSLELTAYEQYF
D: TRBD2; V: TRBV10-3; J: TRBJ2-3; size: -; DNA: TGTGCCATCAGTGTTTCAAGCGGGGGGCGGGGCACAGATACGCAGTATTTT; CDR3: CAISVSSGGRGTDTQYF
D: TRBD2; V: TRBV6-4; J: TRBJ2-1; size: -; DNA: TGTGCCAGCAGCCTCGGACTAGCGTCCTACAATGAGCAGTTCTTC; CDR3: CASSLGLASYNEQFF
D: -; V: TRBV6-1; J: TRBJ2-7; size: few; DNA: TGTGCCAGCAGTCAAAACTACGAGCAGTACTTC; CDR3: CASSQNYEQYF
D: TRBD2; V: TRBV10-2; J: TRBJ2-1; size: -; DNA: TGCGCCAGCAGTGGGGGACTAGCGGGTACCTACAATGAGCAGTTCTTC; CDR3: CASSGGLAGTYNEQFF
D: TRBD1; V: TRBV2; J: TRBJ2-7; size: -; DNA: TGTGCCAGCAGTGATGGACAGGGGTCAACCTACGAGCAGTACTTC; CDR3: CASSDGQGSTYEQYF
D: -; V: TRBV2; J: TRBJ2-6; size: -; DNA: TGTGCCAGCAGTTCCCGAGTCAGGGCGGTCTCTGGGGCCAACGTCCTGACTTTC; CDR3: CASSSRVRAVSGANVLTF
D: TRBD2; V: TRBV4-3; J: TRBJ2-1; size: -; DNA: TGCGCCAGCAGCCAAGGGGTCGCTAGCGGGAGGCCCAATGAGCAGTTCTTC; CDR3: CASSQGVASGRPNEQFF
D: -; V: TRBV5-1; J: TRBJ2-3; size: -; DNA: TGCGCCAGCAGCTCCTATATGAGCACAGATACGCAGTATTTT; CDR3: CASSSYMSTDTQYF
D: -; V: TRBV6-1; J: TRBJ1-5; size: -; DNA: TGTGCCAGCAGCGACCGACAGCCCAATCAGCCCCAGCATTTT; CDR3: CASSDRQPNQPQHF
D: TRBD1; V: TRBV4-2; J: TRBJ1-2; size: -; DNA: TGTGCCAGCAGCCAAGTCACTTCAGGGGGCGATAGCATGGGGCTGAACTATGGCTACACCTTC; CDR3: CASSQVTSGGDSMGLNYGYTF
D: -; V: TRBV7-9; J: TRBJ1-4; size: -; DNA: TGTGCCAGCAGCTTGGGCCGTGGTGAAAAACTGTTTTTT; CDR3: CASSLGRGEKLFF
D: TRBD2; V: TRBV5-1; J: TRBJ2-3; size: -; DNA: TGCGCCAGCAGCCCCGGACTAGCGGCGCCAATACCCACAGATACGCAGTATTTT; CDR3: CASSPGLAAPIPTDTQYF
D: -; V: TRBV5-1; J: TRBJ2-5; size: -; DNA: TGCGCCAGCAGCTTGGCAGGACAGTTCCAAGAGACCCAGTACTTC; CDR3: CASSLAGQFQETQYF
D: TRBD1; V: TRBV27; J: TRBJ2-7; size: few; DNA: TGTGCCAGCACACCGGGACAGAACTCCTACGAGCAGTACTTC; CDR3: CASTPGQNSYEQYF
D: -; V: TRBV15; J: TRBJ2-1; size: -; DNA: TGTGCCACCACCAAACTGGGGCCATCCTACAATGAGCAGTTCTTC; CDR3: CATTKLGPSYNEQFF
D: -; V: TRBV7-2; J: TRBJ2-7; size: -; DNA: TGTGCCAGCAGCTTAGGGACACACTCCTACGAGCAGTACTTC; CDR3: CASSLGTHSYEQYF
D: TRBD1; V: TRBV18; J: TRBJ2-7; size: -; DNA: TGTGCCAGCTCACCATTACCGGGACAGGGTACCTACGAGCAGTACTTC; CDR3: CASSPLPGQGTYEQYF
D: TRBD2; V: TRBV6-6; J: TRBJ2-7; size: -; DNA: TGTGCCAGCAGTTCCACTAGCGGGACGTACGAGCAGTACTTC; CDR3: CASSSTSGTYEQYF
D: -; V: TRBV4-1; J: TRBJ2-5; size: -; DNA: TGCGCCAGCAGCCAAGATAGGGGCATCCAAGAGACCCAGTACTTC; CDR3: CASSQDRGIQETQYF
D: -; V: TRBV28; J: TRBJ2-2; size: -; DNA: TGTGCCAGCAATCACGGGAGTTTGAACACCGGGGAGCTGTTTTTT; CDR3: CASNHGSLNTGELFF
D: TRBD2; V: TRBV7-2; J: TRBJ2-5; size: few; DNA: TGTGCCAGCAGCTTAGATCGTCTAGCGGGGGGTGGGGAGACCCAGTACTTC; CDR3: CASSLDRLAGGGETQYF
D: TRBD2; V: TRBV18; J: TRBJ2-1; size: once; DNA: TGTGCCAGCTCACCGCAGGGCACTAGCGGCGACAATGAGCAGTTCTTC; CDR3: CASSPQGTSGDNEQFF